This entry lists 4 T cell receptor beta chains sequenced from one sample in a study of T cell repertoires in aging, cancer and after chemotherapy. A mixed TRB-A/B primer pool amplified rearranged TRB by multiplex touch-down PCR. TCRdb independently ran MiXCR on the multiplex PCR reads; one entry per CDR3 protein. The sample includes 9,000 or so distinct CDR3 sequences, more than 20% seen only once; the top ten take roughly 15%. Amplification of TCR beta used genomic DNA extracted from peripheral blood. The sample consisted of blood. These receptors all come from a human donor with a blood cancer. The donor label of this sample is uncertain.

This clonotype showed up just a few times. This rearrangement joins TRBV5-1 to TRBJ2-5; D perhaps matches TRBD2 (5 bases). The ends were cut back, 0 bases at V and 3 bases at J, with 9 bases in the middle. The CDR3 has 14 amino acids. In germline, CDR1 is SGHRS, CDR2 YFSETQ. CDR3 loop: CASSLESGEETQYF. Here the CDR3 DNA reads TGCGCCAGCAGCTTGGAGTCCGGGGAAGAGACCCAGTACTTC.

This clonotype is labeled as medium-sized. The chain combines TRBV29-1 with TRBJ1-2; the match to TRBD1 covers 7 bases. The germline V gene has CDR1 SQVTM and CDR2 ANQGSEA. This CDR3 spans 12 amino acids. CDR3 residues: CRGGDSSNGYTF. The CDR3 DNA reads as TGCAGGGGGGGGGACAGCTCGAACGGCTACACCTTC.

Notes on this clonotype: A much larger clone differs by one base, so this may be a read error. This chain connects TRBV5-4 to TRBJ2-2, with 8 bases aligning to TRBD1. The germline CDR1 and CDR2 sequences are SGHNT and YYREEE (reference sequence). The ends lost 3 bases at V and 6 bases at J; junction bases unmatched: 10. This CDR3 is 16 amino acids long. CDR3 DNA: TGTGCCAGCAGCTCGGACAGGGCCGTAAACTCCGGGGAGCTGTTTTTT. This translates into CASSSDRAVNSGELFF.

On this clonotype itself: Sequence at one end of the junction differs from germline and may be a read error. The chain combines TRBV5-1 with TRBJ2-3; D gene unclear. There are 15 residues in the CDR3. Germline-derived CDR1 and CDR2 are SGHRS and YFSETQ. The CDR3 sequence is CASSLASSSTDTQCF. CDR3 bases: TGCGCCAGCAGCTTAGCAAGTAGTAGCACAGATACGCAGTGTTTT.